The rows below give T cell receptor beta chains drawn from one sample of a study of T-cell reconstitution after alpha-beta-depleted transplantation in children. TCRdb itself ran the PCR reads through MiXCR, one entry per CDR3 protein. The repertoire has about 610,000 distinct CDR3 sequences, more than 9% of them found once; the top ten carry less than 5%. The source was PBMCs from the stem cell graft donor, collected from the stem cell graft. These receptors came from a human donor who donated a stem cell graft to a child with acute myeloid leukemia. The conserved cysteine and the conserved F or W are not part of the CDR3 here. The order of the fields is V gene, J gene, D gene, CDR3 protein. A D gene is named only where the DNA matches it firmly.

V gene: TRBV5-1; J gene: TRBJ1-2; D gene: TRBD1; CDR3 protein: ASSPQGDYGYT
V gene: TRBV7-8; J gene: TRBJ1-2; D gene: -; CDR3 protein: ASSLARAGDYGYT
V gene: TRBV27; J gene: TRBJ1-4; D gene: TRBD1; CDR3 protein: ASSFGDSRKKLF
V gene: TRBV7-8; J gene: TRBJ2-7; D gene: TRBD2; CDR3 protein: ASSLSGGSGTPFFAEQY
V gene: TRBV3-1; J gene: TRBJ2-5; D gene: -; CDR3 protein: ASSQEGQGRTQY
V gene: TRBV7-2; J gene: TRBJ1-2; D gene: -; CDR3 protein: ASSQSPGVEGYT
V gene: TRBV11-2; J gene: TRBJ2-1; D gene: TRBD2; CDR3 protein: ASSRLPGTSGRAGYNEQF
V gene: TRBV18; J gene: TRBJ2-7; D gene: -; CDR3 protein: ASSPPKGYEQY
V gene: TRBV5-1; J gene: TRBJ1-1; D gene: -; CDR3 protein: ASSLGLPTEAF
V gene: TRBV29-1; J gene: TRBJ2-3; D gene: TRBD1; CDR3 protein: SSDRGGTDTQY
V gene: TRBV3-1; J gene: TRBJ2-1; D gene: TRBD2; CDR3 protein: ASSQALAGGPGYEQF
V gene: TRBV15; J gene: TRBJ2-7; D gene: TRBD1; CDR3 protein: ATSRTTGGGYEQY
V gene: TRBV20-1; J gene: TRBJ2-7; D gene: -; CDR3 protein: SARARDISAYEQY
V gene: TRBV29-1; J gene: TRBJ1-1; D gene: -; CDR3 protein: SVDKVNTEAF
V gene: TRBV7-9; J gene: TRBJ1-2; D gene: -; CDR3 protein: ASSQAVGSYGYT
V gene: TRBV15; J gene: TRBJ2-3; D gene: -; CDR3 protein: ATSRERAGARRTDTQY
V gene: TRBV7-2; J gene: TRBJ1-2; D gene: TRBD1; CDR3 protein: ASSPIAGTGVGYT
V gene: TRBV9; J gene: TRBJ1-2; D gene: -; CDR3 protein: AGSVQTGNYGYT
V gene: TRBV7-3; J gene: TRBJ1-1; D gene: TRBD1; CDR3 protein: ASSWTGTGGTMNTEAF
V gene: TRBV19; J gene: TRBJ2-3; D gene: -; CDR3 protein: ASASGGGTQY
V gene: TRBV27; J gene: TRBJ2-3; D gene: -; CDR3 protein: ASSPRGSIDTQY
V gene: TRBV3-1; J gene: TRBJ2-5; D gene: -; CDR3 protein: ASSQVERPLGQTQY
V gene: TRBV18; J gene: TRBJ2-5; D gene: -; CDR3 protein: ASSPRNVKETQY
V gene: TRBV20-1; J gene: TRBJ2-7; D gene: TRBD2; CDR3 protein: SARDPAGVSEQY
V gene: TRBV20-1; J gene: TRBJ2-7; D gene: TRBD1; CDR3 protein: SARPGTGAGYEQY
V gene: TRBV14; J gene: TRBJ2-3; D gene: TRBD2; CDR3 protein: ASSQRWKGLAIPDTQY
V gene: TRBV20-1; J gene: TRBJ1-5; D gene: -; CDR3 protein: SASGNSNQPQH
V gene: TRBV6-1; J gene: TRBJ2-7; D gene: -; CDR3 protein: ASGKGTKGYEQY
V gene: TRBV12-3/TRBV12-4; J gene: TRBJ2-1; D gene: TRBD2; CDR3 protein: ASKGSGRFDEQF
V gene: TRBV2; J gene: TRBJ1-1; D gene: -; CDR3 protein: TSCYRREMNTEAF
V gene: TRBV18; J gene: TRBJ2-7; D gene: TRBD1; CDR3 protein: ASSPSWDSSYEQY
V gene: TRBV6-2/TRBV6-3; J gene: TRBJ1-5; D gene: -; CDR3 protein: ASSFNLMDQPQH
V gene: TRBV29-1; J gene: TRBJ2-7; D gene: -; CDR3 protein: SVRVAYEQY
V gene: TRBV5-5; J gene: TRBJ1-2; D gene: TRBD1; CDR3 protein: ASSIGLQGNGYT
V gene: TRBV7-7; J gene: TRBJ2-1; D gene: TRBD2; CDR3 protein: ASSPEREGLGEQF
V gene: TRBV6-5; J gene: TRBJ1-2; D gene: TRBD1; CDR3 protein: ASSYGDRGRNYGYT
V gene: TRBV27; J gene: TRBJ2-7; D gene: -; CDR3 protein: ASSLYNPTGSKQY
V gene: TRBV5-6; J gene: TRBJ2-5; D gene: TRBD2; CDR3 protein: ASSFTGTSTETQY
V gene: TRBV20-1; J gene: TRBJ2-7; D gene: -; CDR3 protein: SARDPWRGEAYEQY
V gene: TRBV6-1; J gene: TRBJ1-1; D gene: -; CDR3 protein: ASSRPVEMNTEAF
V gene: TRBV7-2; J gene: TRBJ2-7; D gene: TRBD2; CDR3 protein: ASRGLADFYEQY
V gene: TRBV4-3; J gene: TRBJ2-3; D gene: -; CDR3 protein: ASSPGLNTDTQY
V gene: TRBV4-1; J gene: TRBJ2-7; D gene: -; CDR3 protein: ASSPWGFSYEQY
V gene: TRBV15; J gene: TRBJ1-6; D gene: TRBD1; CDR3 protein: ATSSPGQGMAPLH
V gene: TRBV29-1; J gene: TRBJ2-1; D gene: -; CDR3 protein: SGGVGDEQF
V gene: TRBV28; J gene: TRBJ2-6; D gene: -; CDR3 protein: ASSPSAGFHSGANVLT
V gene: TRBV15; J gene: TRBJ2-3; D gene: TRBD2; CDR3 protein: ATRGGGLAGGVTDTQY
V gene: TRBV11-2; J gene: TRBJ2-7; D gene: TRBD2; CDR3 protein: ASSYFSTSGIGGEQY
V gene: TRBV29-1; J gene: TRBJ2-1; D gene: -; CDR3 protein: SVGTEDNEQF
V gene: TRBV3-1; J gene: TRBJ2-7; D gene: -; CDR3 protein: ASSQGGGRGGNEQY
V gene: TRBV27; J gene: TRBJ2-1; D gene: TRBD2; CDR3 protein: ASSPGLAGPYNEQF
V gene: TRBV29-1; J gene: TRBJ2-7; D gene: -; CDR3 protein: SVEDGTPTVEQY
V gene: TRBV7-9; J gene: TRBJ2-1; D gene: -; CDR3 protein: ASSLAPSLGNEQF